The T cell receptor (beta chain) under discussion was sequenced for a study of blood T cell repertoires in COVID-19. This clone was counted only a few times. Data came from immunoSEQ multiplex PCR; TCRdb stores just in-frame clones and leaves some out. The sample comprises 350,000 to 500,000 clones, about 90% of which are singletons, and 0.65% to 1% rests with the top ten. The CDR3 length is 15 residues. Germline V lookup: CDR1 SGHDT, CDR2 YYEEEE. V gave up 2 bases and J gave up 3 bases; unmatched junction bases: 5. The TCR was taken from a man aged 18 to 29 with COVID-19, enrolled during active disease. The chain is built from TRBV5-6 and TRBJ2-4; the match to TRBD1 covers 7 bases. The source material was peripheral blood. The CDR3 DNA sequence: TGTGCCAGCAGCTTAACAGGGGCTGGCAAAAACATTCAGTACTTC. It is translated as CASSLTGAGKNIQYF.